Listed below are T cell receptor beta chains from one sample, sequenced in a study of cytomegalovirus exposure and HLA in healthy donors. Method: immunoSEQ multiplex PCR; TCRdb's copy keeps in-frame clones and lacks some. The sample includes some 110,000 clones, approximately 74% of them seen just once. Sequenced sample: PBMCs. Every receptor here comes from a woman between 50 and 59 years old in good health and CMV-seropositive. Each CDR3 is given with its conserved first and last residue. Size tells how often a clone was seen (once, few, many) or the class of an expanded clone, and some rows leave it out.

V	size	J	length	CDR3
TRBV5-1	.	TRBJ1-1	15	CASSLESSVNTEAFF
TRBV27	.	TRBJ2-1	15	CASSLERSSYNEQFF
TRBV27	.	TRBJ1-2	14	CASSSDTGGEGYTF
TRBV28	once	TRBJ1-5	14	CASSLQGATQPQHF
TRBV19	.	TRBJ2-1	14	CASELAGANNEQFF
TRBV29-1	.	TRBJ1-4	16	CSGSAGTGGSGEKLFF
TRBV19	.	TRBJ1-2	14	CASRIPPRGNGYTF
TRBV2	.	TRBJ1-2	14	CASSSTGTNYGYTF
TRBV9	.	TRBJ2-1	14	CASSVGTNNNEQFF
TRBV28	.	TRBJ1-4	14	CASSLGGVNEKLFF
TRBV7-2	.	TRBJ2-5	13	CASSPPRGETQYF
TRBV6-6	once	TRBJ2-7	14	CASGGVRGVYEQYF
TRBV27	once	TRBJ1-2	12	CASWRADYGYTF
TRBV7-8	.	TRBJ2-5	11	CASSFGTTQYF
TRBV6-6	.	TRBJ2-7	13	CASSSGRHYEQYF
TRBV6-6	.	TRBJ2-3	15	CASSPLSTGADTQYF
TRBV5-5	.	TRBJ1-3	16	CASSLEADNSGNTIYF
TRBV6-4	.	TRBJ2-3	17	CASSSASGLVAADTQYF
TRBV5-1	.	TRBJ1-2	16	CASSLDSGVQNYGYTF
TRBV11-2	once	TRBJ1-4	15	CASSRDRMGNEKLFF
TRBV6-5	.	TRBJ1-2	13	CASSYTVNYGYTF
TRBV9	.	TRBJ1-5	14	CASSPQGSGQPQHF
TRBV5-5	.	TRBJ1-2	15	CASSLGTTGVVGYTF
TRBV4-2	.	TRBJ2-5	15	CASSQTSGGRGEQYF
TRBV29-1	few	TRBJ2-5	13	CSVAEHPRETQYF
TRBV28	.	TRBJ2-7	16	CASSPSSGQGSYEQYF
TRBV5-8	.	TRBJ1-4	13	CASSLDRNEKLFF
TRBV19	.	TRBJ2-5	13	CASRTQGTETQYF
TRBV28	.	TRBJ2-1	14	CASSGTPRWNEQFF
TRBV28	.	TRBJ2-1	14	CASIIGGGGQEQFF
TRBV10-3	.	TRBJ1-1	16	CAISPSSGTGNTEAFF
TRBV29-1	.	TRBJ1-2	16	CSVALTGQGAGYGYTF
TRBV4-3	.	TRBJ2-3	13	CASSQDRRDTQYF
TRBV10-3	.	TRBJ1-1	14	CAAQQGEMNTEAFF
TRBV29-1	.	TRBJ1-1	14	CSVVRTGGIDEAFF
TRBV4-1	.	TRBJ1-4	15	CASSQGWDRTEKLFF
TRBV4-1	.	TRBJ2-5	15	CASSQLSGTLGTQYF
TRBV11-3	.	TRBJ2-2	20	CASSLDLNMAGERNTGELFF
TRBV30	.	TRBJ1-5	12	CAWSVLDQPQHF
TRBV30	.	TRBJ1-5	15	CAWSTGPPRGQPQHF
TRBV7-8	.	TRBJ2-3	17	CASSRTSGSSGTDTQYF
TRBV4-3	.	TRBJ2-7	14	CASSQDPQSYEQYF
TRBV4-3	.	TRBJ2-7	13	CASSQEYRDEQYF
TRBV12-5	few	TRBJ2-5	15	CASVSGQGEGETQYF
TRBV7-2	.	TRBJ2-7	14	CASSPRTDSYEQYF
TRBV9	.	TRBJ2-2	14	CASSASGGTGELFF
TRBV19	.	TRBJ1-1	15	CASSIVPGGDTEAFF
TRBV7-9	.	TRBJ1-1	16	CASSLARGQLNTEAFF
TRBV7-6	.	TRBJ2-6	18	CASSYTGYLDSGANVLTF
TRBV5-1	.	TRBJ2-7	19	CASSWGGLAGGPRSYEQYF
TRBV10-3	.	TRBJ1-2	13	CAIRDTGDYGYTF
TRBV10-3	.	TRBJ2-7	12	CAISESAGEQYF